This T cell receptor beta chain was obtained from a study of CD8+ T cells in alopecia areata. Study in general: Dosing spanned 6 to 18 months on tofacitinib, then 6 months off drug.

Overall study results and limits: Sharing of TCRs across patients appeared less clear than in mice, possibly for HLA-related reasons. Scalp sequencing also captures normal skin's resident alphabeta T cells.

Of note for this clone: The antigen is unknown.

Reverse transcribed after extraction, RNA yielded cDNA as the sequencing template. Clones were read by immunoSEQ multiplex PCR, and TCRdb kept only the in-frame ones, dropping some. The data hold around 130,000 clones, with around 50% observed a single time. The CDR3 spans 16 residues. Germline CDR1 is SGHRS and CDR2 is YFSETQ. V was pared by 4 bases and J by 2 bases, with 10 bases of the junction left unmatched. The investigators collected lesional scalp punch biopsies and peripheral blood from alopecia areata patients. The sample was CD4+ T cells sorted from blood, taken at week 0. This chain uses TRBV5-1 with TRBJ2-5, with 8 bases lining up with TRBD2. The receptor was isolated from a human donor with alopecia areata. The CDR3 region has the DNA TGCGCCAGCAGCCAACTGCGCGGGGGGTCTCAAGAGACCCAGTACTTC. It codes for CASSQLRGGSQETQYF.